This TCR beta chain was captured by sequencing in a study of T cells after yellow fever vaccination. V was shortened by 6 bases and J by 4 bases, with 21 bases between the two germline ends. This CDR3 has 16 amino acids. Germline V gene data show CDR1 as MDHEN and CDR2 as SYDVKM. Study outcomes and limitations: Abundant bulk-population clonotypes could contaminate the FACS-sorted repertoires. Peaking faster, on day 5 versus 15, the secondary response was nonetheless weaker.

TCRdb passed the 5' RACE reads through MiXCR, listing each CDR3 protein once. Among approximately 250,000 distinct CDR3 sequences, around 3.5% were seen once, and the ten largest hold around 19%. This clonotype was detected ten times or more. What it recognizes is unknown. The clonotype comes from a man younger than 35 who received the YFV17D yellow fever vaccine. Sequenced here: PBMCs, sampled 15 days after the yellow fever booster vaccination. J is TRBJ2-5 and V is TRBV28; tentatively, D is TRBD2 (7 bases). DNA of the CDR3: TGTGCCAGCAGCCCTTTTGGGGGGGGGGCTCGAGAGACCCAGTACTTC. Translated, it gives CASSPFGGGARETQYF. Full variable domain (remainder filled in from reference TRBV28 and TRBJ2-5): DVKVTQSSRYLVKRTGEKVFLECVQDMDHENMFWYRQDPGLGLRLIYFSYDVKMKEKGDIPEGYSVSREKKERFSLILESASTNQTSMYLCASSPFGGGARETQYFGPGTRLLVL.